The 20 T cell receptor beta chains below come from one sample, sequenced in a study of spatial heterogeneity in lung cancer. One entry per CDR3 protein, called by TCRdb with MiXCR from the 5' RACE reads. The sample holds around 48,000 distinct CDR3 sequences, approximately 5% seen once. Documented time point: sample taken at primary tumor resection. The sample was PBMCs, taken at surgery. These receptors were collected from a male donor with early-stage non-small cell lung cancer.

This clonotype was seen many times. This CDR3 reads CASSRWTLDTEAFF. CDR3 sequence (DNA): TGCGCCAGCAGCAGGTGGACCCTAGACACTGAAGCTTTCTTT. This chain uses TRBV5-1 with TRBJ1-1; D not resolved. The CDR3 spans 14 residues. Trimming cost V 4 bases and J 3 bases, with 13 bases left between them. Germline CDR1 SGHRS, CDR2 YFSETQ.

This clonotype was seen at least ten times. In nucleotides, the CDR3 is TGTGCCAGCTCACGCAGTTCTAGCGGGAGAAATGAGCAGTTCTTC. This translates into CASSRSSSGRNEQFF. This chain uses TRBV18 with TRBJ2-1; 10 bases are shared with TRBD2. The J segment lost 7 bases and the V segment lost 4 bases, leaving 7 bases of the junction unmatched. The CDR3 has 15 residues. Germline CDR1 KGHSH, CDR2 LQKENI.

This clonotype was detected many times. The chain combines TRBV20-1 with TRBJ2-7; 16 bases line up with TRBD2. Trimming cost V 7 bases and J 2 bases; bases outside gene matches: 8. The germline V gene has CDR1 DFQATT and CDR2 SNEGSKA (reference sequence). The CDR3 is made up of 16 amino acids. The CDR3 DNA sequence: TGCAGTGTTACCACCGGGACTAGCGGGAGGGCCTACGAGCAGTACTTC. This translates into CSVTTGTSGRAYEQYF.

In this sample, this clonotype turned up many times. The chain recombines TRBV6-2 or TRBV6-3 with TRBJ2-6; TRBD1 agrees at 8 bases. The CDR3 consists of 18 residues. V was clipped by 5 bases and J by 0 bases; unmatched bases: 9. CDR1 and CDR2 from the germline V gene are MNHEY and SVGEGT. In DNA, the CDR3 is TGTGCCAGCAGTCCTCGGCAGGGGGCTACCTCTGGGGCCAACGTCCTGACTTTC. This codes for CASSPRQGATSGANVLTF.

This clonotype was seen many times. The chain employs TRBV10-3 and TRBJ1-5; TRBD1 is a possible D gene (5 bases). Trimming took 0 bases from V and 7 from J, leaving 13 bases between them. The CDR3 has 15 residues. Germline-derived CDR1 and CDR2 are ENHRY and SYGVKD. In DNA, the CDR3 is TGTGCCATCAGTGAGTCAGGGGTAAATTCGCAGCCCCAGCATTTT. Translating it yields CAISESGVNSQPQHF.

This clonotype was counted many times. CDR3 residues: CASSYSMGVWDQPQHF. CDR3 DNA: TGTGCCAGCAGTTACTCGATGGGGGTTTGGGATCAGCCCCAGCATTTT. The rearrangement joins TRBV6-2 or TRBV6-3 to TRBJ1-5, with TRBD1 as a possible D gene (5 bases). Germline V CDR1 and CDR2: MNHEY, SVGEGT. V lost 0 bases and J 5 bases, leaving 14 bases between the germline ends. The CDR3 extends over 16 amino acids.

V gene TRBV7-2 combines with J gene TRBJ2-7; 11 positions agree with TRBD2. Germline V CDR1 and CDR2: SGHTA, FQGNSA. CDR3 length equals 15 residues. V shed 5 bases, J shed 4 bases, and the junction held 7 bases outside the gene matches. Here the CDR3 DNA reads TGTGCCAGCAGCCCACAGGGACTAGCGGTATACGAGCAGTACTTC. Its translation: CASSPQGLAVYEQYF.

This clonotype came up many times. The chain has TRBV20-1 and TRBJ2-1; the D gene is possibly TRBD2 (5 bases). The CDR3 runs to 13 residues. In germline, CDR1 is DFQATT, CDR2 SNEGSKA (reference sequence). Trimming cost V 5 bases and J 8 bases, with 16 bases left between them. The CDR3 nucleotides read TGCAGTGCTGAGGGAGATGGTTATTATGAGCAGTTCTTC. Its translation is CSAEGDGYYEQFF.

This clonotype was detected many times. The rearrangement joins TRBV14 to TRBJ2-1; 10 nucleotides match TRBD2. Germline V gene data show CDR1 as SGHDN and CDR2 as FVKESK. This CDR3 comprises 15 residues. J was trimmed by 10 bases and V by 3 bases; bases with no gene match: 9. The CDR3 bases are TGTGCCAGCAGCCAGGGGACTAGCGTGCTTTCGGAGCAGTTCTTC. It yields the protein CASSQGTSVLSEQFF. The complete variable domain, with remaining parts taken from reference TRBV14 and TRBJ2-1, reads EAGVTQFPSHSVIEKGQTVTLRCDPISGHDNLYWYRRVMGKEIKFLLHFVKESKQDESGMPNNRFLAERTGGTYSTLKVQPAELEDSGVYFCASSQGTSVLSEQFFGPGTRLTVL.

This clonotype came up many times. This sequence joins TRBV20-1 and TRBJ2-7; 11 bases are shared with TRBD2. CDR1 and CDR2 from the germline V gene are DFQATT and SNEGSKA (reference sequence). The CDR3 loop spans 17 amino acids. Germline trimming cut 2 bases from V and 5 bases from J; bases unmatched to any gene: 14. The CDR3 sequence: CSARLSQRTSGSDEQYF. In DNA form, the CDR3 reads TGCAGTGCTAGATTATCCCAAAGAACTAGCGGGAGTGACGAGCAGTACTTC.

V gene TRBV7-9 combines with J gene TRBJ2-7; 9 nucleotides align to TRBD2. The CDR3 totals 15 residues. V lost 1 base to trimming and J lost 7 bases; unmatched junction nucleotides: 8. Germline V gene sequence: CDR1 SEHNR, CDR2 FQNEAQ (reference sequence). The CDR3 region is CASSLVAGGPGEQYF. CDR3 in DNA: TGTGCCAGCAGCTTAGTGGCGGGAGGGCCTGGTGAGCAGTACTTC.

V is TRBV11-2 and J is TRBJ2-2; TRBD2 matches at 8 bases. CDR3 length: 15 amino acids. The trim removed 4 bases at V and 0 bases at J, leaving 1 base unmatched. The germline V gene encodes CDR1 SGHAT and CDR2 FQNNGV. CDR3 residues: CASSWGLANTGELFF. For the CDR3, the DNA is TGTGCCAGCAGCTGGGGACTAGCGAACACCGGGGAGCTGTTTTTT.

This clonotype has a count of ten or more. The V gene is TRBV28, the J gene TRBJ1-5; 7 positions match TRBD1. CDR3 length: 15 residues. The J segment lost 2 bases and the V segment lost 5 bases, leaving 6 bases of the junction unmatched. The germline CDR1 and CDR2 sequences are MDHEN and SYDVKM. The CDR3 loop is CASSEGADGNQPQHF. The DNA of the CDR3 is TGTGCCAGCAGTGAGGGGGCGGATGGCAATCAGCCCCAGCATTTT.

This clonotype was seen ten or more times. The chain carries TRBV7-2 and TRBJ2-1; D unclear. Trimming shortened V by 0 bases and J by 9 bases, and 6 bases separated the two germline ends. CDR1 and CDR2 (germline): SGHTA, FQGNSA. The length of the CDR3 is 12 residues. The CDR3 spells CASSLAAAEQFF. The CDR3 DNA is TGTGCCAGCAGCTTAGCGGCCGCTGAGCAGTTCTTC. The whole variable domain, filled in from reference TRBV7-2 and TRBJ2-1, reads GAGVSQSPSNKVTEKGKDVELRCDPISGHTALYWYRQSLGQGLEFLIYFQGNSAPDKSGLPSDRFSAERTGGSVSTLTIQRTQQEDSAVYLCASSLAAAEQFFGPGTRLTVL.

This clonotype was counted at least ten times. CDR3 sequence: CASSLGVGGLDEQYF. In nucleotides, the CDR3 is TGTGCCAGCAGTCTTGGGGTCGGGGGACTGGACGAGCAGTACTTC. The rearrangement links TRBV12-3 or TRBV12-4 to TRBJ2-7, with D perhaps TRBD2 (6 bases). V was shortened by 5 bases and J by 5 bases, with 19 bases between the two germline ends. The length of the CDR3 is 15 residues.

This clonotype was seen only a few times. The DNA of the CDR3 is TGTGCCAGCAGTGCCGGACAGGGGCGGAACACCGGGGAGCTGTTTTTT. Translating it yields CASSAGQGRNTGELFF. The chain couples TRBV6-6 to TRBJ2-2; 9 bases match TRBD1. J was trimmed by 1 base and V by 5 bases; bases with no gene match: 5. Per germline, CDR1 MNHNY and CDR2 SVGAGI (reference sequence). CDR3 size: 16 residues.

This clonotype was counted ten times or more. This rearrangement joins TRBV4-1 to TRBJ2-4; D is possibly TRBD1 or TRBD2 (6 bases each). Germline-derived CDR1 and CDR2 are MGHRA and YSYEKL. Trimming pared 4 bases from V and 0 bases from J, leaving 13 bases between. This CDR3 is 16 amino acids long. This CDR3 reads CASSLPGGLAKNIQYF. The CDR3 DNA reads TGCGCCAGCAGCCTACCTGGGGGGCTAGCCAAAAACATTCAGTACTTC.

Ten or more counts support this clonotype. The chain employs TRBV12-5 and TRBJ1-1; no firm D call. The germline V gene has CDR1 LGHNT and CDR2 FRNRAP. Deletions cut 0 bases from V and 3 bases from J, with 8 bases between. The CDR3 loop spans 14 amino acids. The CDR3 spells CASGLVDGDTEAFF. In DNA form, the CDR3 reads TGTGCTAGTGGTTTGGTAGACGGAGACACTGAAGCTTTCTTT.

This clonotype was counted many times. CDR3 sequence reads: CSAAENPTGTGFHEQFF. In DNA form, the CDR3 reads TGCAGTGCGGCCGAAAATCCCACCGGGACAGGGTTCCATGAGCAGTTCTTC. J is TRBJ2-1 and V is TRBV20-1, with TRBD1 matching over 9 bases. The germline CDR1 and CDR2 sequences are DFQATT and SNEGSKA (reference sequence). After removal of 6 bases from V and 8 bases from J, the junction contained 20 bases not matched to a gene. The CDR3 contains 17 residues.

This clonotype was counted at least ten times. The gene calls are TRBV4-2 and TRBJ2-7, with no clear D. Germline CDR1 and CDR2: LGHNA and YNFKEQ. The CDR3 has 16 amino acids. Trimming shortened V by 5 bases and J by 2 bases, and 19 bases separated the two germline ends. The CDR3 nucleotides are TGTGCCAGCAGCGTGTCGAGCTCGACCGGCCCCTACGAGCAGTACTTC. This translates into CASSVSSSTGPYEQYF.